Listed here is a single T cell receptor (beta chain). These data originate in a study of control samples from healthy donors and cancer patients. CDR1 is KGHDR and CDR2 is SFDVKD in the germline V gene. V dropped 9 bases and J dropped 6 bases, with 17 bases sitting between them. This CDR3 comprises 13 residues. Clones were sequenced by immunoSEQ multiplex PCR, and TCRdb holds only the in-frame ones, with some missing. This sample has roughly 120,000 clones, with around 88% found just once. This sequence joins TRBV24-1 and TRBJ2-7; D remains unclear. Input material: blood. This TCR was recovered from a man aged 35 to 55 in good health. The CDR3 reads CATVRGSHLEQYF. In DNA, the CDR3 is TGTGCCACCGTACGTGGGTCCCATCTCGAGCAGTACTTC.